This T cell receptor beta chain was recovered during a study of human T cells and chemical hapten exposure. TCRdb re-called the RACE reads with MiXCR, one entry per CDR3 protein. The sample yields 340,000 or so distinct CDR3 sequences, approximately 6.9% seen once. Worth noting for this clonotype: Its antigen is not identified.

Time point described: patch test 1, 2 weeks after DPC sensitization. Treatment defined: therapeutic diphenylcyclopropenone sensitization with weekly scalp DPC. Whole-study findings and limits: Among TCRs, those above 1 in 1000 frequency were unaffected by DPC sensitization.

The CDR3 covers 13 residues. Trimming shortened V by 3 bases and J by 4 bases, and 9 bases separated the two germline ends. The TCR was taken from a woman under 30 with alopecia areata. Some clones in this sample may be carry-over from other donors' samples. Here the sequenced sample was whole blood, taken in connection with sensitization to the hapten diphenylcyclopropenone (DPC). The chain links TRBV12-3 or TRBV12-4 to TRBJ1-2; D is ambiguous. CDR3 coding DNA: TGTGCCAGCAGTTTGGCCGTGACCTATGGCTACACCTTC. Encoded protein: CASSLAVTYGYTF.